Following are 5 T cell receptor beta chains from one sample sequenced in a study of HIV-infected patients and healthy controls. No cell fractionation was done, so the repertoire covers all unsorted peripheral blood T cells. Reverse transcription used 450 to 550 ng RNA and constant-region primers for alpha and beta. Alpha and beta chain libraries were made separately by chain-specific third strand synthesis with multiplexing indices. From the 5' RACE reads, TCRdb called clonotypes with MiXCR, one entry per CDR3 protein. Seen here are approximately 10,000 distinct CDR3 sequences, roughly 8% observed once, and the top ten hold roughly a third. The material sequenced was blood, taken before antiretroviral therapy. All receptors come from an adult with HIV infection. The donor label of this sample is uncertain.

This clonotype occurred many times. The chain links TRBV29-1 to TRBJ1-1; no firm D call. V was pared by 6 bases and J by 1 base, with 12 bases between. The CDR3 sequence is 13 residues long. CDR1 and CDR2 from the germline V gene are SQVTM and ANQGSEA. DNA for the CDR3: TGCAGCGTGGCCCGGACCTCGAACACTGAAGCTTTCTTT. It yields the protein CSVARTSNTEAFF. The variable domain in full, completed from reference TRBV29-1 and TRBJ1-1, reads SAVISQKPSRDICQRGTSLTIQCQVDSQVTMMFWYRQQPGQSLTLIATANQGSEATYESGFVIDKFPISRPNLTFSTLTVSNMSPEDSSIYLCSVARTSNTEAFFGQGTRLTVV.

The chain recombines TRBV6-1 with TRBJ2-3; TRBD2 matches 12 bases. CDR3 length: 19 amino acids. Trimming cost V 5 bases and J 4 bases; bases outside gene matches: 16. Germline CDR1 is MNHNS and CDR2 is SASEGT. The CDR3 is CASSSLASGGARPPDTQYF. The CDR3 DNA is TGTGCCAGCAGTTCCCTTGCTAGCGGGGGGGCAAGACCTCCAGATACGCAGTATTTT.

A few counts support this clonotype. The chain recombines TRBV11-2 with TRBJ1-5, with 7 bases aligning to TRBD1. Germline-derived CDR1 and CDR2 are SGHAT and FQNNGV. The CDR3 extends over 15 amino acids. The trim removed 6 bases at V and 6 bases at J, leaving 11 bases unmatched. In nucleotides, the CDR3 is TGTGCCAGCAGTCCCCGGGACAGCAGAGTTCAGCCCCAGCATTTT. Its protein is CASSPRDSRVQPQHF.

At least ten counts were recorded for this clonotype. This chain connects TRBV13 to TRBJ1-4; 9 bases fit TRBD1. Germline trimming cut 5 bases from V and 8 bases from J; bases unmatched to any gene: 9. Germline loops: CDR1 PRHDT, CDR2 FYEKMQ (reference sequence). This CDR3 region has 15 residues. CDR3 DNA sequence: TGTGCCAGCAGCCCATGGGGACAGGGTCGGGAAAAACTGTTTTTT. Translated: CASSPWGQGREKLFF.

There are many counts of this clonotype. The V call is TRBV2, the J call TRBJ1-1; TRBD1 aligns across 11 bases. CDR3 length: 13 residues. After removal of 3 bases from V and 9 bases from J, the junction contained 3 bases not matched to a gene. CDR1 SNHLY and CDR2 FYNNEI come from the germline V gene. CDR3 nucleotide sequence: TGTGCCAGCAGTGAGCTGGACAGGGGGCAAGCTTTCTTT. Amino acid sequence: CASSELDRGQAFF.